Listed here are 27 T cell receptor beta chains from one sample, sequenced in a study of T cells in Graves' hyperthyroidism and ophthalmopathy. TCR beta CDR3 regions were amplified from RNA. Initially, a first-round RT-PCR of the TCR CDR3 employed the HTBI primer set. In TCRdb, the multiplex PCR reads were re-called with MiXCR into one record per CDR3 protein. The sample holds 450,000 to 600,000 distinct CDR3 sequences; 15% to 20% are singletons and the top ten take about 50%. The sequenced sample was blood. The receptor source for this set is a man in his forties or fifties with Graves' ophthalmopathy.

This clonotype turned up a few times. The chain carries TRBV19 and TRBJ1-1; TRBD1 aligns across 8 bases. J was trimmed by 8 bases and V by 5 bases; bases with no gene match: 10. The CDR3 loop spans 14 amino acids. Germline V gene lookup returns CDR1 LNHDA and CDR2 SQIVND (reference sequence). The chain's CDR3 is CASSGRGPRSEAFF. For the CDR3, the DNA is TGTGCCAGTAGTGGCAGGGGGCCTCGTTCGGAAGCTTTCTTT.

CDR3 nucleotides: TGTGCCAGCACCCAGACTAGCGGGAGACCTGAGCAGTTCTTC. Translating gives CASTQTSGRPEQFF. This chain connects TRBV11-2 to TRBJ2-1; 12 bases are a match to TRBD2. CDR3 size: 14 residues. Germline CDR1 SGHAT, CDR2 FQNNGV. Trimming removed 7 bases from V and 9 bases from J; junction bases left unmatched: 7.

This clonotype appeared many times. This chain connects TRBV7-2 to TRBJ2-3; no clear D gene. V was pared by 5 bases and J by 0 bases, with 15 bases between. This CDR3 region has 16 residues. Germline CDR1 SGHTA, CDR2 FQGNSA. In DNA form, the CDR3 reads TGTGCCAGCAGCCGACGACTGCCTCCTAGCACAGATACGCAGTATTTT. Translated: CASSRRLPPSTDTQYF.

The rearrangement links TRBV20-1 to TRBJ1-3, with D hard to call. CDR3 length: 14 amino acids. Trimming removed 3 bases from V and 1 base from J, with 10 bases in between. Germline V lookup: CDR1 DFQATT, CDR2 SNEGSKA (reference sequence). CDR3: CSASGKKSGNTIYF. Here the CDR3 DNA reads TGCAGTGCTAGCGGTAAAAAGTCTGGAAACACCATATATTTT.

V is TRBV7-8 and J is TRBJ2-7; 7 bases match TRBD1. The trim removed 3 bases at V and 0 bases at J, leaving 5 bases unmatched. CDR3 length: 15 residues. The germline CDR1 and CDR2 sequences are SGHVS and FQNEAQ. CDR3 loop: CASSFAGQASYEQYF. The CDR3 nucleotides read TGTGCCAGCAGCTTCGCAGGACAGGCCTCCTACGAGCAGTACTTC.

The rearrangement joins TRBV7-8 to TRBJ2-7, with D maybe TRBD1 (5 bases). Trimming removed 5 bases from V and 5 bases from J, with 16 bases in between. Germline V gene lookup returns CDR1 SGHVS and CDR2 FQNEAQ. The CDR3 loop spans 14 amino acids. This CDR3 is CASSPGASSDEQYF. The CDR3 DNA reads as TGTGCCAGCAGCCCTGGGGCAAGTAGTGACGAGCAGTACTTC. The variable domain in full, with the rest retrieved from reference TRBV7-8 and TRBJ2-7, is GAGVSQSPRYKVAKRGQDVALRCDPISGHVSLFWYQQALGQGPEFLTYFQNEAQLDKSGLPSDRFFAERPEGSVSTLKIQRTQQEDSAVYLCASSPGASSDEQYFGPGTRLTVT.

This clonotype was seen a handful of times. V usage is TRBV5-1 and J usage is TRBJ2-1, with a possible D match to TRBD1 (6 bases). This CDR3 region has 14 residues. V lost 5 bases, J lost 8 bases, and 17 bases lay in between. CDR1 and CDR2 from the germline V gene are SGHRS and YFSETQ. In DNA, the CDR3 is TGCGCCAGCAGGGAACCTCACAGGGAACATGAGCAGTTCTTC. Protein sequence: CASREPHREHEQFF.

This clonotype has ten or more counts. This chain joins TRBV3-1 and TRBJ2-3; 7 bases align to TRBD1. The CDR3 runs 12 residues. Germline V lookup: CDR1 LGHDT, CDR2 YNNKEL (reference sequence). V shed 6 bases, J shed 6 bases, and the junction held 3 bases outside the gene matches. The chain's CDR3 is CASRHRGDTQYF. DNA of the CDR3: TGTGCCAGCAGGCACAGGGGTGATACGCAGTATTTT.

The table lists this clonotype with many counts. The CDR3 loop reads CASSLERGWSYEQYF. The CDR3 DNA reads TGTGCCAGCAGCTTGGAAAGGGGGTGGTCCTACGAGCAGTACTTC. V gene TRBV7-9 combines with J gene TRBJ2-7; a weak D match, TRBD1 (6 bases). V gave up 3 bases and J gave up 1 base, with 13 bases separating them. The CDR3 is 15 amino acids. CDR1 is SEHNR and CDR2 is FQNEAQ in the germline V gene (reference sequence).

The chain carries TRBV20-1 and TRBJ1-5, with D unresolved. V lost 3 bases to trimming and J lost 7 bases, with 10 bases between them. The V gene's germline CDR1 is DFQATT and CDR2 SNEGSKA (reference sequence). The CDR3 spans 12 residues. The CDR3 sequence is CSARWVWQPQHF. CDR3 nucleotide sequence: TGCAGTGCTAGGTGGGTTTGGCAGCCCCAGCATTTT.

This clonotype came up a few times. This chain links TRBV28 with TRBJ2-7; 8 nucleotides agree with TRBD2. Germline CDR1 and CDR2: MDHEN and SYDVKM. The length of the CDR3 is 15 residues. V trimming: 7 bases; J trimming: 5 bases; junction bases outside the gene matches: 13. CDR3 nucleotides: TGTGCCAGCACTTCATCGGCGGGAGGTTTCCACGAGCAGTACTTC. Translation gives CASTSSAGGFHEQYF.

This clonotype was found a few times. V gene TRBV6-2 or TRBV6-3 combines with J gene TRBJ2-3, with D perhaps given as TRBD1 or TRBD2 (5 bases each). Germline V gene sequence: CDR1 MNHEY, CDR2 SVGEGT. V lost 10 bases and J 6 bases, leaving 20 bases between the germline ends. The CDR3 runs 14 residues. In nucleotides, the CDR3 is TGTGCCACCCTCCGGGACCCCAAACCCGATACGCAGTATTTT. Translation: CATLRDPKPDTQYF.

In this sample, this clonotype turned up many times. The CDR3 region is CASSVRDATAGNQPQHF. In DNA form, the CDR3 reads TGCGCCAGCAGCGTCCGGGACGCCACTGCGGGCAATCAGCCCCAGCATTTT. The chain joins TRBV5-1 to TRBJ1-5, with D possibly matching TRBD1 (5 bases). Trimming shortened V by 4 bases and J by 2 bases, and 19 bases separated the two germline ends. CDR1 is SGHRS, CDR2 YFSETQ, per germline. CDR3 length: 17 amino acids.

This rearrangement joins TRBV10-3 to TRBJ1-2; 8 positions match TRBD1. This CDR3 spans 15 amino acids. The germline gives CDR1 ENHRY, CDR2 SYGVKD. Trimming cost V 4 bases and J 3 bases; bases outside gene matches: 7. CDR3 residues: CAISGPGQEDYGYTF. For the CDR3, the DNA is TGTGCCATCAGTGGACCGGGACAGGAAGACTATGGCTACACCTTC.

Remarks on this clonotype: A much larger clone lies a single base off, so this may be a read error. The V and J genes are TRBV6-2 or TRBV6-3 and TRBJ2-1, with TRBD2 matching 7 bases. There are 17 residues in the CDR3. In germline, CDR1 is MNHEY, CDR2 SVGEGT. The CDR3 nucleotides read TGTGCCAGCAGTTACTCGAGACTAGCCCCAACCTACAATGAGGAGTTCTTC. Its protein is CASSYSRLAPTYNEEFF.

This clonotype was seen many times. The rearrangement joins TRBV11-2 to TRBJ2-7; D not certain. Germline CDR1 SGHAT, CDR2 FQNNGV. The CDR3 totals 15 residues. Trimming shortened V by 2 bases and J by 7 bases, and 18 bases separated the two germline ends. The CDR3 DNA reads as TGTGCCAGCAGCTTAATTGGCCGGGTCGAGTGGGAGCAGTACTTC. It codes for CASSLIGRVEWEQYF.

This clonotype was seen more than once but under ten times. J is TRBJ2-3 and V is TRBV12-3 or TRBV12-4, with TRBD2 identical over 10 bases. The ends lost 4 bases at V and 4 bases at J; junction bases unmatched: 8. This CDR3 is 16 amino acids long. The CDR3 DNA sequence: TGTGCCAGCAGTTGGATACTAGCGGGGATGGCAGATACGCAGTATTTT. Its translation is CASSWILAGMADTQYF.

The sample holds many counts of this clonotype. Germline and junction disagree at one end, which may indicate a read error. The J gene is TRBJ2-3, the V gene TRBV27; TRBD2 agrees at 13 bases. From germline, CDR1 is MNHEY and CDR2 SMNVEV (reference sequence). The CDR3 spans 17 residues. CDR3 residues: CANSFGLAGDFADTQYF. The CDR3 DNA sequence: TGTGCCAACAGTTTCGGACTAGCGGGAGATTTTGCAGATACGCAGTATTTT.

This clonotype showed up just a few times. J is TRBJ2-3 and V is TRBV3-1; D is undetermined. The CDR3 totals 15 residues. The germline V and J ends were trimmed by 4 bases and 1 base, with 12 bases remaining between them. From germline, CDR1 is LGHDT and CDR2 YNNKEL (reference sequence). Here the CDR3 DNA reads TGTGCCAGCAGCCTCAGCAATTCCCGCACAGATACGCAGTATTTT. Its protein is CASSLSNSRTDTQYF.

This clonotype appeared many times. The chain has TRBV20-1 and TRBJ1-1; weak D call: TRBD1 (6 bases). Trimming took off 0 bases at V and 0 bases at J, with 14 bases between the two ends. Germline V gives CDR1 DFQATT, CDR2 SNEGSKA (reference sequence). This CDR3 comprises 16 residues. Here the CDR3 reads CSARDLTGTMNTEAFF. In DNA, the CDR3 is TGCAGTGCTAGAGATTTGACAGGTACCATGAACACTGAAGCTTTCTTT.

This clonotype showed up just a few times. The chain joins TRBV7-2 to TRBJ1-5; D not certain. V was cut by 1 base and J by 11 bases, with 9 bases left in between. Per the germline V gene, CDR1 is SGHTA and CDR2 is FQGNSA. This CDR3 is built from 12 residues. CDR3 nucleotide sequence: TGTGCCAGCAGCTTAGGAGGGCTCGCCCAGCATTTT. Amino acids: CASSLGGLAQHF.

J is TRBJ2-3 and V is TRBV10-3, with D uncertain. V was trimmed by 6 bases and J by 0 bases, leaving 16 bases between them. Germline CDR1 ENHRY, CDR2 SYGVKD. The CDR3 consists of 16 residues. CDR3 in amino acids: CAIRRTAQTSTDTQYF. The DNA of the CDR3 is TGTGCCATCAGGCGAACAGCCCAAACCAGCACAGATACGCAGTATTTT.

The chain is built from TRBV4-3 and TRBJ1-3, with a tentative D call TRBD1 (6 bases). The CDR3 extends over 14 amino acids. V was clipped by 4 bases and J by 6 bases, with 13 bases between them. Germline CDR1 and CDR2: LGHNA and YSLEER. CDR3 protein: CASSRGQGSNTIYF. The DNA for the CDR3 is TGCGCCAGCAGCCGAGGTCAGGGGTCAAACACCATATATTTT.

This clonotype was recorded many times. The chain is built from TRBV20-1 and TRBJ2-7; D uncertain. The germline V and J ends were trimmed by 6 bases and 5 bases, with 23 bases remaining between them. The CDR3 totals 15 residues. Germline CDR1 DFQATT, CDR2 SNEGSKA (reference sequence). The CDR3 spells CSAGAYETDDHEQYF. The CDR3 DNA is TGCAGTGCCGGCGCGTACGAGACCGACGACCACGAGCAGTACTTC.

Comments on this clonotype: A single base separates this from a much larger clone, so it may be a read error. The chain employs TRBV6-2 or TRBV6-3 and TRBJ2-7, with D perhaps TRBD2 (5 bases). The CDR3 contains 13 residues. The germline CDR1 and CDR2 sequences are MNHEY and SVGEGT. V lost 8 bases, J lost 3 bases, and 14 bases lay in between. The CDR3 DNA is TGTGCCAGCGGAGCGGCAGAGGGCTACGAGCAGTACTTC. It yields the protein CASGAAEGYEQYF.

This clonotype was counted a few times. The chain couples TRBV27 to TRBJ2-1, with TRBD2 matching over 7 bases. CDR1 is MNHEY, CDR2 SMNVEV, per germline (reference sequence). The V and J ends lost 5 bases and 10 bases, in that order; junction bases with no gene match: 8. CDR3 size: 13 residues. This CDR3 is CASSPLPGLEQFF. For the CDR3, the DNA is TGTGCCAGCAGTCCACTTCCGGGACTAGAGCAGTTCTTC.

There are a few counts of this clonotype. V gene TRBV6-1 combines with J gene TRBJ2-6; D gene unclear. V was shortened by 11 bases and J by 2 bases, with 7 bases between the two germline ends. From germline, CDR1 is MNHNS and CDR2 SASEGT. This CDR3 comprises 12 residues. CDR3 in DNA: TGTGCCGGCTCCACTGGGGCCAACGTCCTGACTTTC. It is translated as CAGSTGANVLTF.